This is a list of T cell receptor beta chains from one sample in a study of T cell clonotyping in hematopoietic cell transplantation. Measured with immunoSEQ multiplex PCR; TCRdb has only the in-frame clones, and not every one. Altogether about 10,000 clones are present, roughly 84% being singletons, with the ten largest covering about 15%. The input for sequencing was peripheral blood mononuclear cells, taken before stem cell transplant. These receptors came from a woman between 45 and 65 years old with chronic myeloid leukemia. Some clones in this sample may be carry-over from other donors' samples. Each CDR3 is given with its conserved first and last residue. Fields, in order: V gene, CDR3 protein.

>TRBV27
CASSRPGLPEQYF
>TRBV14
CASSQAGQVLNTEAFF
>TRBV2
CASSYDSYNQPQHF
>TRBV7-9
CASSFSSGATNEKLFF
>TRBV28
CASSPGAINTQYF
>TRBV25-1
CASSEAIVGSEQYF
>TRBV28
CASSFNSPYEQYF
>TRBV9
CASNKGADGELFF
>TRBV28
CASSFGPRGAGFQPQHF
>TRBV4-3
CASSQDFQYNQPQHF
>TRBV30
CAWSVQGYEQYF
>TRBV2
CASHWGLGGAETQYF
>TRBV5-6
CASSRGQAPYNEQFF
>TRBV2
CASLRTSGIGAEQYF
>TRBV6-1
CASSDLFRARVLFF
>TRBV15
CATSRDTVETQYF
>TRBV5-1
CASSLAGWDVQYF
>TRBV5-5
CASSSYLTNEKLFF